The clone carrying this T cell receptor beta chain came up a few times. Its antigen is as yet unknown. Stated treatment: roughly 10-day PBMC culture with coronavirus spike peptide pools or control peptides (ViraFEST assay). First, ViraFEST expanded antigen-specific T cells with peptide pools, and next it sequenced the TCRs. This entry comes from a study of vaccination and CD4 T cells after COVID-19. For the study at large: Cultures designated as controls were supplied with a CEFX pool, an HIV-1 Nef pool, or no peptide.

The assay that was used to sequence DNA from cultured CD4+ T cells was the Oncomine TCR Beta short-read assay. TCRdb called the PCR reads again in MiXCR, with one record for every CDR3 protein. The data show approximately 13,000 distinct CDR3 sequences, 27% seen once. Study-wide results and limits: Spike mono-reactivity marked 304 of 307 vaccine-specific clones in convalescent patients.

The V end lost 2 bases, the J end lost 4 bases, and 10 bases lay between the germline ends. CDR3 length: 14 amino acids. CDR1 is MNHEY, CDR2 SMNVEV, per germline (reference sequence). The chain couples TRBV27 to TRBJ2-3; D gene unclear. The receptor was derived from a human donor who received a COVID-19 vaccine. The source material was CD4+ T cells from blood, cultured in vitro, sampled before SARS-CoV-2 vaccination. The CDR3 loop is CASSLSFQADTQYF. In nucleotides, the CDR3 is TGTGCCAGCAGTTTAAGTTTTCAGGCAGATACGCAGTATTTT.